These T cell receptor beta chains were read from a single sample in a study of T-cell reconstitution after alpha-beta-depleted transplantation in children. MiXCR, run by TCRdb on the PCR reads, gives a single entry per CDR3 protein. The sample shows 670,000 or so distinct CDR3 sequences, about 12% of them seen only once. Sequenced material: PBMCs, taken before TCRalphabeta/CD19-depleted stem cell transplant. The receptors derive from a girl aged 2 to 10 with congenital amegakaryocytic thrombocytopenia, due to receive a stem cell transplant. Each CDR3 is given with its conserved first and last residue. Each record gives: V gene, clone size, J gene, D gene, CDR3 protein, CDR3 DNA. D genes are given only for firm matches. Clone size, where shown, is once, few, many, or a class for clones that have expanded.

>TRBV7-3|-|TRBJ2-1|TRBD1
CASSVGQGNEQFF
TGTGCCAGCAGCGTCGGACAGGGGAATGAGCAGTTCTTC
>TRBV5-1|few|TRBJ2-3|-
CASSLDVGLLTDTQYF
TGCGCCAGCAGCTTGGACGTGGGCCTTCTCACAGATACGCAGTATTTT
>TRBV7-9|-|TRBJ2-7|-
CASSSPAVFEQYF
TGTGCCAGCTCCTCCCCGGCCGTATTCGAGCAGTACTTC
>TRBV7-9|-|TRBJ1-2|-
CASSSDVYGYTF
TGTGCCAGCAGCTCGGACGTCTATGGCTACACCTTC
>TRBV12-3/TRBV12-4|many|TRBJ2-5|-
CASSESNRERTQYF
TGTGCCAGCAGTGAATCCAACAGGGAAAGGACCCAGTACTTC
>TRBV19|-|TRBJ2-3|-
CASKEGSTDTQYF
TGTGCCAGTAAAGAGGGAAGCACAGATACGCAGTATTTT
>TRBV4-1|many|TRBJ2-5|-
CASSQGAIETQYF
TGCGCCAGCAGCCAAGGAGCAATCGAGACCCAGTACTTC
>TRBV3-1|-|TRBJ2-1|-
CASRDLGNEQFF
TGTGCCAGCCGTGATTTGGGCAATGAGCAGTTCTTC
>TRBV5-1|many|TRBJ2-2|-
CASRFNSANTGELFF
TGCGCCAGCAGGTTTAACAGCGCCAACACCGGGGAGCTGTTTTTT
>TRBV15|many|TRBJ1-1|-
CATAKGRVGDTEAFF
TGTGCCACCGCAAAAGGAAGGGTTGGCGACACTGAAGCTTTCTTT
>TRBV20-1|many|TRBJ2-7|-
CSASPDVTYEQYF
TGCAGTGCTAGTCCTGACGTAACCTACGAGCAGTACTTC
>TRBV20-1|many|TRBJ2-7|-
CSARDAIPYEQYF
TGCAGTGCTAGAGATGCGATCCCCTACGAGCAGTACTTC
>TRBV7-3|-|TRBJ1-1|TRBD1
CASSPGQGMENTEAFF
TGTGCCAGCAGCCCGGGACAGGGAATGGAGAACACTGAAGCTTTCTTT
>TRBV20-1|few|TRBJ2-7|-
CSARDLGAGRGEQYF
TGCAGTGCTAGAGATCTTGGGGCGGGTCGTGGTGAGCAGTACTTC
>TRBV20-1|-|TRBJ2-1|-
CSAIDSVVTNEQFF
TGCAGTGCTATTGACTCGGTTGTTACTAATGAGCAGTTCTTC
>TRBV20-1|many|TRBJ2-3|-
CSAIAPELDTQYF
TGCAGTGCCATAGCCCCCGAGTTAGATACGCAGTATTTT
>TRBV20-1|-|TRBJ2-1|TRBD1
CSARSPGTGGNNEQFF
TGCAGTGCTAGATCTCCCGGGACAGGGGGGAACAATGAGCAGTTCTTC
>TRBV7-9|few|TRBJ2-7|-
CASSLRPPGEAYEQYF
TGTGCCAGCAGCTTAAGGCCCCCGGGGGAAGCCTACGAGCAGTACTTC
>TRBV5-1|few|TRBJ2-2|TRBD2
CASSETSGGNTGELFF
TGCGCCAGCAGCGAGACTAGCGGCGGGAACACCGGGGAGCTGTTTTTT
>TRBV11-2|many|TRBJ1-1|-
CASSLDPGMNTEAFF
TGTGCCAGCAGCTTAGACCCGGGGATGAACACTGAAGCTTTCTTT
>TRBV20-1|few|TRBJ2-5|-
CSAQTPTPETQYF
TGCAGTGCTCAGACCCCAACCCCTGAGACCCAGTACTTC
>TRBV20-1|many|TRBJ2-2|TRBD2
CSAIVQRGNTGELFF
TGCAGTGCCATAGTACAGCGGGGTAACACCGGGGAGCTGTTTTTT
>TRBV5-4|many|TRBJ2-1|-
CASSLALGAPNEQFF
TGTGCCAGCAGCTTGGCCCTAGGCGCTCCCAATGAGCAGTTCTTC
>TRBV6-2/TRBV6-3|few|TRBJ1-1|TRBD1
CASRRQGWNTEAFF
TGTGCCAGCAGAAGACAGGGATGGAACACTGAAGCTTTCTTT
>TRBV20-1|many|TRBJ2-1|TRBD2
CSARGLAGVYNEQFF
TGCAGTGCTAGAGGTTTAGCGGGAGTTTACAATGAGCAGTTCTTC
>TRBV10-2|-|TRBJ2-7|-
CASLRTASYEQYF
TGCGCCAGCCTCAGGACAGCTAGCTACGAGCAGTACTTC
>TRBV20-1|many|TRBJ2-5|TRBD1
CSARIWDRQETQYF
TGCAGTGCCAGAATTTGGGACAGACAAGAGACCCAGTACTTC
>TRBV29-1|-|TRBJ1-5|-
CSVEPLTDQPQHF
TGCAGCGTTGAGCCCCTGACAGATCAGCCCCAGCATTTT
>TRBV5-1|many|TRBJ2-3|TRBD1
CASSFQGQSTDTQYF
TGCGCCAGCAGCTTCCAGGGACAGAGCACAGATACGCAGTATTTT
>TRBV11-2|-|TRBJ2-3|-
CASSLEIGGTFTDTQYF
TGTGCCAGCAGCTTAGAAATCGGCGGGACCTTTACAGATACGCAGTATTTT
>TRBV5-5|-|TRBJ2-1|-
CASSFTPSYNEQFF
TGTGCCAGCAGCTTTACGCCTAGTTACAATGAGCAGTTCTTC
>TRBV29-1|-|TRBJ2-1|-
CSVLQPRRGRSREQFF
TGCAGCGTTCTACAACCGCGCAGGGGTCGGAGTCGAGAGCAGTTCTTC
>TRBV29-1|many|TRBJ2-1|-
CSVELIERADEQFF
TGCAGCGTTGAACTGATAGAGAGAGCTGATGAGCAGTTCTTC
>TRBV7-3|-|TRBJ2-3|TRBD2
CASSLMGGSPDTQYF
TGTGCCAGCAGCTTAATGGGCGGGAGCCCAGATACGCAGTATTTT
>TRBV20-1|many|TRBJ2-6|-
CSALRQRRLSGANVLTF
TGCAGTGCCCTTCGACAGAGAAGACTCTCTGGGGCCAACGTCCTGACTTTC
>TRBV7-8|few|TRBJ2-1|-
CASSSNDRRTFF
TGTGCCAGCAGCTCCAATGACAGGAGGACGTTCTTC
>TRBV12-3/TRBV12-4|many|TRBJ1-4|-
CASSQDGGTGKLFF
TGTGCCAGCAGCCAGGACGGGGGGACGGGAAAACTGTTTTTT
>TRBV5-1|many|TRBJ1-2|-
CASSLRRLSKYGYTF
TGCGCCAGCAGCTTGCGACGCCTAAGCAAGTATGGCTACACCTTC
>TRBV14|few|TRBJ2-3|-
CASSQGDGWGADTQYF
TGTGCCAGCAGCCAAGGCGACGGTTGGGGAGCAGATACGCAGTATTTT